This TCR beta chain was documented in a study of blood T cells in healthy people across ages. CDR1 is LNHNV and CDR2 is YYDKDF in the germline V gene (reference sequence). V lost 3 bases, J lost 3 bases, and 6 bases stayed unmatched. This CDR3 spans 16 amino acids. A J-beta primer mix and a sample-barcoded 5' primer were used in a second PCR of roughly 7 to 12 cycles. Carrying 12 random nucleotides, a template-switch adaptor labeled each individual cDNA molecule. MiXCR was run by TCRdb on the 5' RACE reads, yielding one entry per CDR3 protein. Here the sample spans some 800,000 distinct CDR3 sequences, 40% to 50% being singletons.

The J gene is TRBJ1-4, the V gene TRBV15; TRBD1 matches 8 bases. The receptor was isolated from a man in his sixties in good health. Sequencing used blood. Written as DNA, the CDR3 is TGTGCCACCAGCAGGAGGACAGGGAACCCTAATGAAAAACTGTTTTTT. Encoded protein: CATSRRTGNPNEKLFF.